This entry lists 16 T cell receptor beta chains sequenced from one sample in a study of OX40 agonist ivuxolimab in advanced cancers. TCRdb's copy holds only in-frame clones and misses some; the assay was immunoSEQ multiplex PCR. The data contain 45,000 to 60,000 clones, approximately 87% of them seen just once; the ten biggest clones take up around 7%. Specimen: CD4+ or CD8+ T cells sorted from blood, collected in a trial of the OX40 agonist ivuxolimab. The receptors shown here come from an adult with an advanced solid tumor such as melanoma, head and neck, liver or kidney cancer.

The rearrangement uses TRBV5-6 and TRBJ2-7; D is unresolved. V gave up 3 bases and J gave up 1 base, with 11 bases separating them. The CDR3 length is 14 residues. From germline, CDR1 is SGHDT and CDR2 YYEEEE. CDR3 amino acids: CASSYPSESYEQYF. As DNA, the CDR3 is TGTGCCAGCAGCTACCCCTCAGAATCCTACGAGCAGTACTTC. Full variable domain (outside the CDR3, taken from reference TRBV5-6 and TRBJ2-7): DAGVTQSPTHLIKTRGQQVTLRCSPKSGHDTVSWYQQALGQGPQFIFQYYEEEERQRGNFPDRFSGHQFPNYSSELNVNALLLGDSALYLCASSYPSESYEQYFGPGTRLTVT.

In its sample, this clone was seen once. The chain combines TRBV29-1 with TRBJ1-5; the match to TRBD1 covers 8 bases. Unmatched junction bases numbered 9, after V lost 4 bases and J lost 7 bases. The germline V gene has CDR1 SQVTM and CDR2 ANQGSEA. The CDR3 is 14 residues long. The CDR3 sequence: CSVAGTGQEQPQHF. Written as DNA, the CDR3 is TGCAGCGTTGCCGGGACAGGACAAGAGCAGCCCCAGCATTTT.

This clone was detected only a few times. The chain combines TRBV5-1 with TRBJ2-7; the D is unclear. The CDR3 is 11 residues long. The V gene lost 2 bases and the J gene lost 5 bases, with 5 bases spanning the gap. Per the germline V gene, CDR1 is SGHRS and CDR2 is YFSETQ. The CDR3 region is CASSFLDEQYF. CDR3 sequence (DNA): TGCGCCAGCAGCTTCCTTGACGAGCAGTACTTC.

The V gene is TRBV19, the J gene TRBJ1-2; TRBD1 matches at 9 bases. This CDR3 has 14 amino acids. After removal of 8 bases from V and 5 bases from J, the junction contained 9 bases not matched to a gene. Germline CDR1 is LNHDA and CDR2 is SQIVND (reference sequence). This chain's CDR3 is CASEQGASLYGYTF. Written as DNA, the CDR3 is TGTGCCAGTGAACAGGGGGCGTCGTTGTATGGCTACACCTTC.

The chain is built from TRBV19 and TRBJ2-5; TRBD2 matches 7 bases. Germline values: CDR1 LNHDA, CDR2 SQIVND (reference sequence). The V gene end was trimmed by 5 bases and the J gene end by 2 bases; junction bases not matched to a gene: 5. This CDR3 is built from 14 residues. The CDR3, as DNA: TGTGCCAGTAGTCTGGCTAGCGGACAAGAGACCCAGTACTTC. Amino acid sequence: CASSLASGQETQYF. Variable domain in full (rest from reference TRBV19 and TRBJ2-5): DGGITQSPKYLFRKEGQNVTLSCEQNLNHDAMYWYRQDPGQGLRLIYYSQIVNDFQKGDIAEGYSVSREKKESFPLTVTSAQKNPTAFYLCASSLASGQETQYFGPGTRLLVL.

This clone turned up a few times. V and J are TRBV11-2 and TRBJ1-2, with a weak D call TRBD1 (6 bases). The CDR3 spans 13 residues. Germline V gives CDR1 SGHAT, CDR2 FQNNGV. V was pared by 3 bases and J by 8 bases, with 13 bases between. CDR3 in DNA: TGTGCCAGCAGCTTGGACAGCTGGGAAGGCTACACCTTC. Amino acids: CASSLDSWEGYTF. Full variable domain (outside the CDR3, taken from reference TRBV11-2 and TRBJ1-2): EAGVAQSPRYKIIEKRQSVAFWCNPISGHATLYWYQQILGQGPKLLIQFQNNGVVDDSQLPKDRFSAERLKGVDSTLKIQPAKLEDSAVYLCASSLDSWEGYTFGSGTRLTVV.

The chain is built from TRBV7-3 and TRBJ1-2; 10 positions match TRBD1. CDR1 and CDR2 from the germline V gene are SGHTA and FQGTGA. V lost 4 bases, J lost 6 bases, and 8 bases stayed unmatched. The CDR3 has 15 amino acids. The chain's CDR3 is CASSSGTGVWDGYTF. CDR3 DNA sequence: TGTGCCAGCAGCTCAGGGACAGGGGTTTGGGATGGCTACACCTTC.

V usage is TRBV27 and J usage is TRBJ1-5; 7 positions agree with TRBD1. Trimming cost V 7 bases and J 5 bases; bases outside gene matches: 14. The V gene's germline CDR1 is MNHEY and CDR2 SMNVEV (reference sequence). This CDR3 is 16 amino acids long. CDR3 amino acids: CASKENRGPGDQPQHF. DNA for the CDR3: TGTGCCAGCAAGGAAAACAGGGGCCCAGGGGATCAGCCCCAGCATTTT.

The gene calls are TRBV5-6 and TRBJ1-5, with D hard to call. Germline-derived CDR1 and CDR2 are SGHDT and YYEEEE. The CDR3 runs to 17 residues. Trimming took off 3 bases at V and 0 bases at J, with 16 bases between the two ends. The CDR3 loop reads CASSSRAAAHSNQPQHF. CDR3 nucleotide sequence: TGTGCCAGCAGCTCCCGTGCGGCAGCTCATAGCAATCAGCCCCAGCATTTT.

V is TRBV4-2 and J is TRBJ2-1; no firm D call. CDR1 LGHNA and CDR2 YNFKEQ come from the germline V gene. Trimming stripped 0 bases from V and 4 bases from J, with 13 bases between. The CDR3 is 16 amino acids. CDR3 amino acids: CASSQEKASWYNEQFF. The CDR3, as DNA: TGTGCCAGCAGCCAAGAAAAGGCTTCCTGGTACAATGAGCAGTTCTTC.

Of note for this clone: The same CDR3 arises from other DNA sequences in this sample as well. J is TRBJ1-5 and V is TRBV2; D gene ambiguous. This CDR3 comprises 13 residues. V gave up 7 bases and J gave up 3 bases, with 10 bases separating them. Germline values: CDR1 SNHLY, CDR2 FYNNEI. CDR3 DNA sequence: TGTGCCAGCACCCCGCAGCCCAATCAGCCCCAGCATTTT. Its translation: CASTPQPNQPQHF.

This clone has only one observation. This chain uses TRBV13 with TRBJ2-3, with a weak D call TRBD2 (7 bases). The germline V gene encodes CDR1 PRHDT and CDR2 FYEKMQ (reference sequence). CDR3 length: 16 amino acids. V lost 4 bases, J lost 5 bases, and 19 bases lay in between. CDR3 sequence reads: CASSWPGGGGLDTQYF. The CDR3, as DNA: TGTGCCAGCAGCTGGCCGGGCGGGGGCGGCTTAGATACGCAGTATTTT. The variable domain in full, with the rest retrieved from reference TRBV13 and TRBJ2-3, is AAGVIQSPRHLIKEKRETATLKCYPIPRHDTVYWYQQGPGQDPQFLISFYEKMQSDKGSIPDRFSAQQFSDYHSELNMSSLELGDSALYFCASSWPGGGGLDTQYFGPGTRLTVL.

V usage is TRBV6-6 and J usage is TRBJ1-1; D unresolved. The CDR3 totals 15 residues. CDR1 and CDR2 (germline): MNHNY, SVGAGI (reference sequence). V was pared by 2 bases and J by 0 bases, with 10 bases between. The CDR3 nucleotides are TGTGCCAGCAGTTACAGTTACTGGATGAACACTGAAGCTTTCTTT. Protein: CASSYSYWMNTEAFF.

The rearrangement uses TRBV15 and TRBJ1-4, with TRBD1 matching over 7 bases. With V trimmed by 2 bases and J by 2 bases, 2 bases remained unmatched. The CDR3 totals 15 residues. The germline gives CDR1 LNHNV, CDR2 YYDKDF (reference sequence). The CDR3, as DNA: TGTGCCACCAGCAGAAACAGGGGTACTAATGAAAAACTGTTTTTT. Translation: CATSRNRGTNEKLFF.

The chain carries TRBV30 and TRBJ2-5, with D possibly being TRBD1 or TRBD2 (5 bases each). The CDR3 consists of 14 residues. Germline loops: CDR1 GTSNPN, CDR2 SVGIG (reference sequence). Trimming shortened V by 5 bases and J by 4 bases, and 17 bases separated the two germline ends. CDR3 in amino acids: CAWFFRGAGETQYF. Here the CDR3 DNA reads TGTGCCTGGTTCTTCCGGGGCGCTGGAGAGACCCAGTACTTC. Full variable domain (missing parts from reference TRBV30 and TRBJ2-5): SQTIHQWPATLVQPVGSPLSLECTVEGTSNPNLYWYRQAAGRGLQLLFYSVGIGQISSEVPQNLSASRPQDRQFILSSKKLLLSDSGFYLCAWFFRGAGETQYFGPGTRLLVL.

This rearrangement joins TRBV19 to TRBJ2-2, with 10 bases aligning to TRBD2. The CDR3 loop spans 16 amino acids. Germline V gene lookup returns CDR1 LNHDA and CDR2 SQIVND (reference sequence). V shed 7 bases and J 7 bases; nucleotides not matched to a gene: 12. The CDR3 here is CASTFSGGRYNGELFF. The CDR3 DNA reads TGTGCCAGTACCTTTAGCGGGGGGCGATATAACGGGGAGCTGTTTTTT.